Shown below are 31 T cell receptor beta chains from a single sample sequenced in a study of identical twins. Each CDR3 protein gets one entry after TCRdb re-called the 5' RACE reads with MiXCR. This repertoire shows approximately 1.8 million distinct CDR3 sequences, less than 35% found once; its top ten account for around 0.3%. The source material was cord blood. Receptors were obtained from a newborn girl in good health.

This clonotype was found a few times. The chain couples TRBV18 to TRBJ2-1; 11 bases match TRBD2. V trimming: 3 bases; J trimming: 10 bases; junction bases outside the gene matches: 2. Germline assignment: CDR1 KGHSH and CDR2 LQKENI. The CDR3 consists of 13 residues. CDR3 nucleotide sequence: TGTGCCAGCTCACCGACTAGCGGGGTCGAGCAGTTCTTC. Its protein is CASSPTSGVEQFF.

This clonotype was detected only a few times. The genes are TRBV10-3 and TRBJ2-1, with D possibly TRBD1 on 5 matching bases. CDR1 and CDR2 from the germline V gene are ENHRY and SYGVKD. The CDR3 totals 12 residues. V lost 6 bases and J 7 bases, leaving 10 bases between the germline ends. Here the CDR3 reads CAISRDGNEQFF. Here the CDR3 DNA reads TGTGCCATCAGCAGGGATGGGAATGAGCAGTTCTTC.

V is TRBV6-1 and J is TRBJ1-2, with 10 bases aligning to TRBD1. Germline CDR1 and CDR2: MNHNS and SASEGT. The J segment lost 3 bases and the V segment lost 1 base, leaving 5 bases of the junction unmatched. The CDR3 runs 16 residues. DNA of the CDR3: TGTGCCAGCAGTGAAGTCCACGGGACAGGGGACTATGGCTACACCTTC. It codes for CASSEVHGTGDYGYTF.

The rearrangement links TRBV14 to TRBJ2-3; 7 nucleotides line up with TRBD2. Per germline, CDR1 SGHDN and CDR2 FVKESK. This CDR3 is built from 16 residues. Trimming cost V 0 bases and J 5 bases; bases outside gene matches: 8. CDR3 loop: CASSQDTMASGDTQYF. DNA for the CDR3: TGTGCCAGCAGCCAAGATACCATGGCTAGCGGAGATACGCAGTATTTT. The full variable domain, with the rest looked up from reference TRBV14 and TRBJ2-3, is EAGVTQFPSHSVIEKGQTVTLRCDPISGHDNLYWYRRVMGKEIKFLLHFVKESKQDESGMPNNRFLAERTGGTYSTLKVQPAELEDSGVYFCASSQDTMASGDTQYFGPGTRLTVL.

This clonotype was observed a few times. The chain carries TRBV6-6 and TRBJ2-3; D uncertain. V dropped 1 base and J dropped 7 bases, with 9 bases sitting between them. Germline V lookup: CDR1 MNHNY, CDR2 SVGAGI (reference sequence). The CDR3 runs 13 residues. CDR3 in amino acids: CASSYFPENTQYF. The CDR3 DNA follows: TGTGCCAGCAGTTACTTCCCGGAGAATACGCAGTATTTT.

The J gene is TRBJ2-4, the V gene TRBV18; D is unresolved. The end of the DNA aligns better with TRBJ2-7, so the J call may be wrong. The CDR3 spans 11 residues. Germline-derived CDR1 and CDR2 are KGHSH and LQKENI. CDR3 nucleotides: TGTGCCAGCTCACCTAAGGACGAGCAGTACTTC. It yields the protein CASSPKDEQYF.

This clonotype came up a few times. The chain uses TRBV20-1 and TRBJ2-5, with no clear D. Per the germline V gene, CDR1 is DFQATT and CDR2 is SNEGSKA (reference sequence). This CDR3 region has 12 residues. V lost 4 bases to trimming and J lost 5 bases, with 11 bases between them. CDR3 region: CSATRVRETQYF. The CDR3 DNA reads TGCAGTGCTACTCGGGTACGGGAGACCCAGTACTTC.

The chain carries TRBV5-1 and TRBJ2-3; 9 bases map to TRBD2. Germline V CDR1 and CDR2: SGHRS, YFSETQ. The ends lost 4 bases at V and 2 bases at J; junction bases unmatched: 5. This CDR3 spans 15 amino acids. This CDR3 is CASSPKRGDTDTQYF. The CDR3 DNA follows: TGCGCCAGCAGCCCAAAGCGGGGGGACACAGATACGCAGTATTTT.

The rearrangement links TRBV29-1 to TRBJ2-1; 7 nucleotides agree with TRBD1. This CDR3 region has 13 residues. Germline V gives CDR1 SQVTM, CDR2 ANQGSEA. The ends lost 6 bases at V and 2 bases at J; junction bases unmatched: 4. As DNA, the CDR3 is TGCAGCGTAGCCGGGACAGCCTACAATGAGCAGTTCTTC. It codes for CSVAGTAYNEQFF.

The rearrangement uses TRBV29-1 and TRBJ1-1, with D possibly being TRBD1 (5 bases). The CDR3 has 14 residues. V lost 4 bases and J 0 bases, leaving 12 bases between the germline ends. From germline, CDR1 is SQVTM and CDR2 ANQGSEA. This chain's CDR3 is CSVGVGGLNTEAFF. The CDR3 coding sequence is TGCAGCGTTGGCGTGGGGGGACTGAACACTGAAGCTTTCTTT.

This clonotype was seen ten or more times. The chain is built from TRBV27 and TRBJ1-2; 7 bases are a match to TRBD1. Unmatched junction bases numbered 6, after V lost 5 bases and J lost 3 bases. This CDR3 region has 14 residues. CDR1 is MNHEY and CDR2 is SMNVEV in the germline V gene (reference sequence). The CDR3 sequence: CASSPPTGHYGYTF. The DNA of the CDR3 is TGTGCCAGCAGTCCGCCGACAGGGCACTATGGCTACACCTTC.

This clonotype was detected a few times. The gene calls are TRBV18 and TRBJ2-3; TRBD1 matches 10 bases. This CDR3 region has 16 residues. The germline gives CDR1 KGHSH, CDR2 LQKENI. V lost 5 bases and J lost 0; bases outside the gene matches: 5. This CDR3 is CASSSRQGASTDTQYF. The CDR3 DNA follows: TGTGCCAGCTCATCGAGACAGGGGGCTAGCACAGATACGCAGTATTTT.

The chain links TRBV5-1 to TRBJ2-7, with D perhaps matching TRBD2 (6 bases). The CDR3 loop spans 15 amino acids. Trimming stripped 3 bases from V and 3 bases from J, with 16 bases between. CDR1 and CDR2 (germline): SGHRS, YFSETQ. CDR3 sequence (DNA): TGCGCCAGCAGCTGGGCCCCTGGGGGGAGCTACGAGCAGTACTTC. This sequence encodes CASSWAPGGSYEQYF.

This clonotype was counted only a few times. This chain links TRBV7-8 with TRBJ1-2, with unresolved D. CDR1 and CDR2 (germline): SGHVS, FQNEAQ. The CDR3 runs 15 residues. The V end was cut by 8 bases, the J end by 8 bases, with 24 bases between. The CDR3 nucleotides are TGTGCCAGCCACTTGTCGGCGGGCCCTCTTCGGGGCTACACCTTC. This encodes CASHLSAGPLRGYTF. Using reference TRBV7-8 and TRBJ1-2 for the parts outside the CDR3, the full variable domain is GAGVSQSPRYKVAKRGQDVALRCDPISGHVSLFWYQQALGQGPEFLTYFQNEAQLDKSGLPSDRFFAERPEGSVSTLKIQRTQQEDSAVYLCASHLSAGPLRGYTFGSGTRLTVV.

This chain uses TRBV2 with TRBJ1-2, with D uncertain. Per the germline V gene, CDR1 is SNHLY and CDR2 is FYNNEI. Trimming took 8 bases from V and 0 from J, leaving 7 bases between them. The CDR3 totals 12 residues. CDR3 in DNA: TGTGCCAGCGATGACCCTAACTATGGCTACACCTTC. It yields the protein CASDDPNYGYTF.

The chain employs TRBV20-1 and TRBJ2-3; tentatively, D is TRBD2 (6 bases). CDR1 is DFQATT, CDR2 SNEGSKA, per germline (reference sequence). CDR3 length: 14 residues. V was pared by 6 bases and J by 2 bases, with 15 bases between. The CDR3 coding sequence is TGCAGTGCACAGACTAGTACCTTCACAGATACGCAGTATTTT. Translation gives CSAQTSTFTDTQYF.

This clonotype was picked up one time. V is TRBV20-1 and J is TRBJ2-1, with D unresolved. The DNA end is a closer match to TRBJ2-7, so the J assignment may be wrong. Germline CDR1 is DFQATT and CDR2 is SNEGSKA (reference sequence). The CDR3 spans 13 residues. As DNA, the CDR3 is TGCAGTGCTAGTAGGCGCTCCTACAATGAGCAGTACTTC. This sequence encodes CSASRRSYNEQYF.

This chain joins TRBV7-2 and TRBJ1-2; 7 bases match TRBD1. The CDR3 loop spans 15 amino acids. J lost 8 bases, V lost 4 bases, and 13 bases had no gene match. Germline lookup yields CDR1 SGHTA and CDR2 FQGNSA. CDR3 loop: CASSSGNRGRSGYTF. In DNA, the CDR3 is TGTGCCAGCAGCTCCGGTAACAGGGGAAGATCCGGCTACACCTTC.

A remark on this clonotype: Being one base from a much bigger clone, this may be a read error. The chain couples TRBV24-1 to TRBJ2-7; D remains unclear. This CDR3 contains 13 residues. V lost 0 bases and J lost 7, with 9 bases in between. CDR1 KGHDR and CDR2 SFDVKD come from the germline V gene. The CDR3 protein is CATSDLHRNEQYF. The CDR3 bases are TGTGCCACCAGTGATTTGCATAGGAATGAGCAGTACTTC.

The CDR3: CASSGAQEPYGYTF. CDR3 sequence (DNA): TGTGCCAGCAGTGGAGCCCAGGAGCCCTATGGCTACACCTTC. This rearrangement joins TRBV27 to TRBJ1-2; D not resolved. Trimming took off 5 bases at V and 4 bases at J, with 14 bases between the two ends. The CDR3 extends over 14 amino acids. Germline lookup yields CDR1 MNHEY and CDR2 SMNVEV (reference sequence).

V is TRBV4-1 and J is TRBJ2-7, with TRBD2 matching 10 bases. In germline, CDR1 is MGHRA, CDR2 YSYEKL. The CDR3 totals 16 residues. Trimming cost V 1 base and J 6 bases; bases outside gene matches: 9. CDR3 in DNA: TGCGCCAGCAGCCAAGTTCCAGCGGGAGGGCAAGTCGAGCAGTACTTC. It specifies CASSQVPAGGQVEQYF.

The chain has TRBV20-1 and TRBJ1-1; 8 bases match TRBD1. This CDR3 comprises 15 residues. V lost 1 base to trimming and J lost 1 base; unmatched junction nucleotides: 5. Per germline, CDR1 DFQATT and CDR2 SNEGSKA (reference sequence). CDR3 DNA sequence: TGCAGTGCTAGAGGACCGGGGACAGGGAACACTGAAGCTTTCTTT. Its protein product is CSARGPGTGNTEAFF.

This clonotype was counted a few times. V and J are TRBV24-1 and TRBJ2-1; 13 nucleotides match TRBD2. V gave up 4 bases and J gave up 4 bases; unmatched junction bases: 6. CDR1 KGHDR and CDR2 SFDVKD come from the germline V gene. The CDR3 totals 17 residues. The CDR3 region is CATSETRTSGSYNEQFF. CDR3 sequence (DNA): TGTGCCACCAGTGAAACCAGGACTAGCGGGAGTTACAATGAGCAGTTCTTC.

This clonotype was detected many times. The chain has TRBV12-3 or TRBV12-4 and TRBJ2-5, with D hard to call. Trimming pared 2 bases from V and 1 base from J, leaving 14 bases between. This CDR3 contains 16 residues. In nucleotides, the CDR3 is TGTGCCAGCAGTTTACTGCGGAGAGCTTCCCAAGAGACCCAGTACTTC. It specifies CASSLLRRASQETQYF.

This clonotype showed up just a few times. This chain connects TRBV6-5 to TRBJ1-6; TRBD1 is a possible D gene (5 bases). The V gene lost 0 bases and the J gene lost 6 bases, with 12 bases spanning the gap. Germline lookup yields CDR1 MNHEY and CDR2 SVGAGI. The CDR3 contains 16 residues. CDR3 DNA: TGTGCCAGCAGTTACTCGATCGGCCAGGGTAATTCACCCCTCCACTTT. Protein sequence: CASSYSIGQGNSPLHF.

The chain carries TRBV20-1 and TRBJ2-1, with 10 bases aligning to TRBD2. The germline CDR1 and CDR2 sequences are DFQATT and SNEGSKA (reference sequence). The CDR3 is 16 residues long. J was trimmed by 0 bases and V by 3 bases; bases with no gene match: 5. CDR3 nucleotide sequence: TGCAGTGCTAGTAGCGGGGGGTATAGCTCCTACAATGAGCAGTTCTTC. Its protein product is CSASSGGYSSYNEQFF.

The chain links TRBV20-1 to TRBJ1-2; maybe TRBD1 (5 bases). CDR1 is DFQATT and CDR2 is SNEGSKA in the germline V gene (reference sequence). The CDR3 length is 10 residues. CDR3 protein: CSPGTSGYTF. In DNA form, the CDR3 reads TGCAGCCCCGGGACGTCTGGCTACACCTTC.

CDR3 protein: CSVRGSLGETQYF. CDR3 DNA: TGCAGCGTTCGAGGGTCCCTCGGGGAGACCCAGTACTTC. This chain joins TRBV29-1 and TRBJ2-7, with D perhaps matching TRBD2 (5 bases). Judging by the DNA end, TRBJ2-5 fits better; the J call may be wrong. Germline V gene sequence: CDR1 SQVTM, CDR2 ANQGSEA. The CDR3 is made up of 13 amino acids.

The chain combines TRBV20-1 with TRBJ1-4; D is ambiguous. The CDR3 is 14 amino acids. Between the trimmed V and J ends, which lost 0 bases and 8 bases, there was a span of 13 bases. CDR1 is DFQATT and CDR2 is SNEGSKA in the germline V gene (reference sequence). CDR3 sequence: CSARDGSKPEKLFF. Written as DNA, the CDR3 is TGCAGTGCTAGAGATGGGTCAAAGCCCGAAAAACTGTTTTTT.

This chain uses TRBV28 with TRBJ1-4; TRBD1 is a possible D gene (6 bases). The CDR3 consists of 17 residues. V was cut by 4 bases and J by 4 bases, with 19 bases left in between. Germline CDR1 is MDHEN and CDR2 is SYDVKM. CDR3 sequence: CASSSLFVDRSNEKLFF. The CDR3 DNA reads TGTGCCAGCAGTTCCCTCTTCGTAGACAGGAGTAATGAAAAACTGTTTTTT.

This clonotype was seen a few times. The V and J genes are TRBV15 and TRBJ1-5, with a possible D match to TRBD1 (5 bases). The germline V gene encodes CDR1 LNHNV and CDR2 YYDKDF (reference sequence). Between the trimmed V and J ends, which lost 0 bases and 4 bases, there was a span of 10 bases. The CDR3 is 15 amino acids. The CDR3 bases are TGTGCCACCAGCAGAGATTTACAGGATAATCAGCCCCAGCATTTT. Encoded protein: CATSRDLQDNQPQHF.